This T cell receptor (beta chain) was found in a study of graft-versus-host responses after intestinal transplantation. Across the study: Multivisceral, liver-intestinal, or isolated intestinal transplants were performed in recipients. Uniformly, recipients were administered anti-thymocyte globulin induction with subsequent tacrolimus and steroids for around 3 years. Study results and limitations: The authors found GvH clones in recipient marrow, some appearing first in ileum or blood.

Clones were read by immunoSEQ multiplex PCR, and TCRdb kept only the in-frame ones, dropping some. The sample has under 8,000 clones, approximately 24% seen once. Stimulators, 200,000 irradiated and violet-dye-labeled cells, were plated with 200,000 CFSE-labeled responder cells. Cell sorting after the reaction yielded proliferating CFSE-low CD3+CD4+ and CD3+CD8+ responders. Sample share makes this clone medium-sized. From germline, CDR1 is MGHRA and CDR2 YSYEKL. The CDR3 has 13 amino acids. V lost 1 base, J lost 11 bases, and 14 bases lay in between. The sequence was collected from a human patient who was an organ donor for intestinal transplantation. This material consisted of alloreactive CD8+ T cells from a mixed lymphocyte reaction culture, taken before transplantation. The subset: CFSE-low proliferating T cells sorted from approximately 6-day pre-transplant mixed lymphocyte reaction (GvH or HvG direction). The chain carries TRBV4-1 and TRBJ1-1; no clear D. The CDR3 DNA sequence: TGCGCCAGCAGCCAAGGAGAGTCCCTGCGGGCTTTCTTT. The encoded protein is CASSQGESLRAFF.